Listed here are 29 T cell receptor beta chains from one sample, sequenced in a study of T cell changes during pregnancy in multiple sclerosis. The data were produced by immunoSEQ multiplex PCR, yet TCRdb's version contains in-frame clones alone and is incomplete. The sample lists about 41,000 clones, roughly nine tenths occurring once. Sequencing was performed on CD4+ T cells from peripheral blood mononuclear cells, taken in the first trimester of pregnancy. The receptors were sampled from a female donor with multiple sclerosis, enrolled in a pregnancy study.

This chain uses TRBV9 with TRBJ2-2; 13 bases agree with TRBD2. CDR1 and CDR2 (germline): SGDLS, YYNGEE. This CDR3 is 16 amino acids long. J was trimmed by 4 bases and V by 8 bases; bases with no gene match: 8. This chain's CDR3 is CARGLAGDRGTGELFF. The CDR3 nucleotides are TGTGCCAGAGGACTAGCGGGAGATCGGGGCACCGGGGAGCTGTTTTTT.

The chain links TRBV29-1 to TRBJ1-4; D is uncertain. The CDR3 is 12 residues long. The germline CDR1 and CDR2 sequences are SQVTM and ANQGSEA. Trimming pared 6 bases from V and 5 bases from J, leaving 10 bases between. The DNA of the CDR3 is TGCAGCGTGAGGGCCAAAAATGAAAAACTGTTTTTT. Protein sequence: CSVRAKNEKLFF.

The chain joins TRBV14 to TRBJ1-2; the D is unclear. Germline V lookup: CDR1 SGHDN, CDR2 FVKESK. V was clipped by 1 base and J by 4 bases, with 13 bases between them. The CDR3 sequence is 15 residues long. Written as DNA, the CDR3 is TGTGCCAGCAGCCAAGGATTAACACACCTCTATGGCTACACCTTC. It is translated as CASSQGLTHLYGYTF. The variable domain in full, with the rest retrieved from reference TRBV14 and TRBJ1-2, is EAGVTQFPSHSVIEKGQTVTLRCDPISGHDNLYWYRRVMGKEIKFLLHFVKESKQDESGMPNNRFLAERTGGTYSTLKVQPAELEDSGVYFCASSQGLTHLYGYTFGSGTRLTVV.

The J gene is TRBJ2-1, the V gene TRBV2; 9 bases map to TRBD2. V shed 2 bases, J shed 7 bases, and the junction held 3 bases outside the gene matches. CDR1 is SNHLY and CDR2 is FYNNEI in the germline V gene. This CDR3 spans 14 amino acids. The CDR3 DNA reads TGTGCCAGCAGTGAACTAGCGGGATTTAATGAGCAGTTCTTC. Its translation is CASSELAGFNEQFF.

This chain uses TRBV5-1 with TRBJ2-3; no clear D gene. Germline loops: CDR1 SGHRS, CDR2 YFSETQ. This CDR3 is built from 16 residues. V was shortened by 0 bases and J by 0 bases, with 11 bases between the two germline ends. CDR3 sequence: CASSLGRYPSTDTQYF. In DNA form, the CDR3 reads TGCGCCAGCAGCTTGGGGCGGTACCCTAGCACAGATACGCAGTATTTT.

This chain connects TRBV5-1 to TRBJ2-1; 13 nucleotides align to TRBD2. With V trimmed by 7 bases and J by 9 bases, 10 bases remained unmatched. The V gene's germline CDR1 is SGHRS and CDR2 YFSETQ. CDR3 length equals 15 residues. This CDR3 is CASAGRTSGSGEQFF. The CDR3 DNA sequence: TGCGCCAGCGCCGGGAGGACTAGCGGGAGTGGTGAGCAGTTCTTC. Supplemented by reference TRBV5-1 and TRBJ2-1, the full variable domain reads KAGVTQTPRYLIKTRGQQVTLSCSPISGHRSVSWYQQTPGQGLQFLFEYFSETQRNKGNFPGRFSGRQFSNSRSEMNVSTLELGDSALYLCASAGRTSGSGEQFFGPGTRLTVL.

V gene TRBV13 combines with J gene TRBJ2-5, with 9 bases identical to TRBD2. V was pared by 5 bases and J by 2 bases, with 9 bases of the junction left unmatched. The CDR3 runs 16 residues. The germline V gene has CDR1 PRHDT and CDR2 FYEKMQ (reference sequence). This CDR3 is CASSPGGLAGQETQYF. DNA for the CDR3: TGTGCCAGCAGCCCGGGTGGTCTAGCGGGGCAAGAGACCCAGTACTTC.

The rearrangement joins TRBV6-1 to TRBJ2-7, with a possible D match to TRBD1 (5 bases). The CDR3 covers 15 residues. Trimming took off 7 bases at V and 0 bases at J, with 16 bases between the two ends. Germline CDR1 reads MNHNS; CDR2 reads SASEGT. CDR3 amino acids: CASKEGHANSYEQYF. CDR3 coding DNA: TGTGCCAGCAAGGAAGGACACGCCAACTCCTACGAGCAGTACTTC.

The genes are TRBV5-1 and TRBJ2-1, with D possibly being TRBD2 (5 bases). Per germline, CDR1 SGHRS and CDR2 YFSETQ. The V and J ends lost 0 bases and 6 bases respectively, with 7 bases between them. CDR3 length equals 13 residues. The CDR3 here is CASSLGAGNEQFF. The CDR3 DNA is TGCGCCAGCAGCTTGGGGGCGGGCAATGAGCAGTTCTTC.

The chain uses TRBV18 and TRBJ2-1; D ambiguous. Trimming stripped 0 bases from V and 8 bases from J, with 11 bases between. Germline-derived CDR1 and CDR2 are KGHSH and LQKENI. This CDR3 contains 14 residues. The CDR3 sequence: CASSPPSIVHEQFF. In DNA, the CDR3 is TGTGCCAGCTCACCACCATCCATTGTCCATGAGCAGTTCTTC.

The chain combines TRBV27 with TRBJ2-1; D is unresolved. Per the germline V gene, CDR1 is MNHEY and CDR2 is SMNVEV (reference sequence). The CDR3 length is 15 residues. V was clipped by 5 bases and J by 0 bases, with 11 bases between them. CDR3 DNA: TGTGCCAGCAGTGTTCCGGGTAGCTCCTACAATGAGCAGTTCTTC. As protein: CASSVPGSSYNEQFF.

The J gene is TRBJ2-5, the V gene TRBV11-1, with TRBD1 matching 8 bases. V was clipped by 1 base and J by 5 bases; unmatched bases: 3. Per the germline V gene, CDR1 is SGHAT and CDR2 is FQDESV (reference sequence). The length of the CDR3 is 14 residues. CDR3 loop: CASSLGRGLETQYF. CDR3 in DNA: TGTGCCAGCAGCTTAGGCAGGGGGCTTGAGACCCAGTACTTC.

The chain joins TRBV7-2 to TRBJ2-7, with D unresolved. V shed 4 bases and J shed 0 bases, with 4 bases lying between them. CDR3 size: 12 residues. Germline V CDR1 and CDR2: SGHTA, FQGNSA. CDR3 bases: TGTGCCAGCAGCTCCAGCTCCTACGAGCAGTACTTC. It encodes CASSSSSYEQYF.

V and J are TRBV5-1 and TRBJ2-7; 9 nucleotides agree with TRBD2. With 0 bases clipped from V and 3 bases from J, the junction kept 7 bases outside the gene matches. This CDR3 spans 16 amino acids. In germline, CDR1 is SGHRS, CDR2 YFSETQ. CDR3: CASSLASGTSYYEQYF. The CDR3, as DNA: TGCGCCAGCAGCTTGGCTTCAGGGACTAGCTACTACGAGCAGTACTTC.

This clone is a singleton in its sample. The chain couples TRBV7-7 to TRBJ2-7; 11 nucleotides align to TRBD2. The CDR3 sequence is 17 residues long. Germline assignment: CDR1 SSHAT and CDR2 FNYEAQ (reference sequence). CDR3 nucleotides: TGTGCTAGGGCGCGGGTAGCGGGAGGGCAACCTTCCTACGAGCAGTACTTC. Amino acid sequence: CARARVAGGQPSYEQYF.

This clone has more than one count but fewer than ten. The chain employs TRBV10-1 and TRBJ2-6; the match to TRBD1 covers 9 bases. The germline CDR1 and CDR2 sequences are WNHNN and SYGVQD (reference sequence). The CDR3 contains 18 residues. V was pared by 5 bases and J by 0 bases, with 8 bases of the junction left unmatched. The CDR3 DNA reads as TGCGCCAGCAGTAACCGGGACAGGGTCCCCTCTGGGGCCAACGTCCTGACTTTC. Protein sequence: CASSNRDRVPSGANVLTF.

This clone was detected only once. V and J are TRBV2 and TRBJ1-4; the D gene is possibly TRBD1 (6 bases). CDR1 SNHLY and CDR2 FYNNEI come from the germline V gene. The CDR3 extends over 14 amino acids. The ends were cut back, 6 bases at V and 3 bases at J, with 11 bases in the middle. CDR3 in amino acids: CASSYRVSNEKLFF. DNA of the CDR3: TGTGCCAGCAGCTACAGGGTTTCTAATGAAAAACTGTTTTTT.

This chain uses TRBV7-2 with TRBJ1-2; 8 nucleotides match TRBD1. The CDR3 runs 14 residues. Germline CDR1 is SGHTA and CDR2 is FQGNSA. With V trimmed by 5 bases and J by 5 bases, 7 bases remained unmatched. CDR3 DNA sequence: TGTGCCAGCAGCCCCGGACAGGGTGATTATGGCTACACCTTC. This translates into CASSPGQGDYGYTF.

The rearrangement uses TRBV7-2 and TRBJ2-5, with D possibly being TRBD2 (6 bases). This CDR3 has 16 amino acids. The germline gives CDR1 SGHTA, CDR2 FQGNSA. The V and J ends lost 5 bases and 4 bases respectively, with 20 bases between them. The CDR3 here is CASSRSVLRDGETQYF. The CDR3 DNA follows: TGTGCCAGCAGCAGATCCGTTTTGCGGGACGGAGAGACCCAGTACTTC.

V is TRBV5-1 and J is TRBJ2-2; 7 bases line up with TRBD1. Germline V lookup: CDR1 SGHRS, CDR2 YFSETQ. With 9 bases clipped from V and 0 bases from J, the junction kept 8 bases outside the gene matches. The CDR3 totals 15 residues. The CDR3 sequence is CATKGQGANTGELFF. In DNA form, the CDR3 reads TGCGCCACCAAGGGCCAGGGGGCGAACACCGGGGAGCTGTTTTTT.

This sequence joins TRBV7-2 and TRBJ2-1, with 10 nucleotides matching TRBD1. The length of the CDR3 is 17 residues. V was clipped by 2 bases and J by 3 bases; unmatched bases: 7. In germline, CDR1 is SGHTA, CDR2 FQGNSA. This CDR3 is CASSLHSGTGDYNEQFF. In DNA, the CDR3 is TGTGCCAGCAGCTTACACTCCGGGACAGGGGACTACAATGAGCAGTTCTTC.

The V and J genes are TRBV4-3 and TRBJ2-1; 9 bases align to TRBD2. With V trimmed by 2 bases and J by 10 bases, 3 bases remained unmatched. The germline V gene has CDR1 LGHNA and CDR2 YSLEER. There are 13 residues in the CDR3. The CDR3 DNA is TGCGCCAGCAGCCAACAGAGCGGGAGGGAGCAGTTCTTC. Amino acids: CASSQQSGREQFF.

The chain is built from TRBV2 and TRBJ2-3; TRBD2 is a possible D gene (6 bases). Germline V lookup: CDR1 SNHLY, CDR2 FYNNEI. V was trimmed by 0 bases and J by 4 bases, leaving 20 bases between them. The CDR3 contains 18 residues. CDR3 sequence: CASSEARGLGSGPDTQYF. CDR3 nucleotide sequence: TGTGCCAGCAGTGAAGCGCGGGGCCTGGGGTCCGGGCCAGATACGCAGTATTTT.

This clone has only one observation. The chain recombines TRBV21-1 with TRBJ2-7; TRBD2 was called by the table and not checked on the DNA. TRBV21-1 is flagged as a pseudogene. This CDR3 contains 14 residues. The CDR3 DNA is TGTGCCAGCAGCAAGGGAGGGCTGTCATACGAGCAGTACTTC. This sequence encodes CASSKGGLSYEQYF.

The V gene is TRBV27, the J gene TRBJ1-1, with a possible D match to TRBD1 (6 bases). The CDR3 is 14 residues long. CDR1 and CDR2 (germline): MNHEY, SMNVEV (reference sequence). Trimming pared 5 bases from V and 1 base from J, leaving 11 bases between. CDR3 loop: CASSTGQPNTEAFF. The CDR3, as DNA: TGTGCCAGCAGTACCGGACAGCCGAACACTGAAGCTTTCTTT.

This chain links TRBV2 with TRBJ1-1; TRBD1 is a possible D gene (5 bases). Germline-derived CDR1 and CDR2 are SNHLY and FYNNEI. Trimming took off 5 bases at V and 5 bases at J, with 15 bases between the two ends. The CDR3 totals 14 residues. CDR3 residues: CASSLGGMRTEAFF. The CDR3, as DNA: TGTGCCAGCAGTCTTGGGGGGATGAGAACTGAAGCTTTCTTT. Combining the CDR3 with reference TRBV2 and TRBJ1-1 gives the whole variable domain EPEVTQTPSHQVTQMGQEVILRCVPISNHLYFYWYRQILGQKVEFLVSFYNNEISEKSEIFDDQFSVERPDGSNFTLKIRSTKLEDSAMYFCASSLGGMRTEAFFGQGTRLTVV.

The gene calls are TRBV11-2 and TRBJ1-4; D might be TRBD1 (5 bases). Looked up from germline, CDR1 is SGHAT and CDR2 is FQNNGV. CDR3 length equals 16 residues. Trimming took off 5 bases at V and 7 bases at J, with 20 bases between the two ends. The CDR3 region has the DNA TGTGCCAGCAGCCCCGATGTGGGGCGCGTCGGTGAAAAACTGTTTTTT. Residues: CASSPDVGRVGEKLFF.

J is TRBJ1-1 and V is TRBV7-2; 8 bases line up with TRBD1. In germline, CDR1 is SGHTA, CDR2 FQGNSA. J gave up 4 bases and V 5 bases, and 6 bases lay outside the gene matches. The CDR3 consists of 14 residues. As DNA, the CDR3 is TGTGCCAGCAGCACCCGACAGGGGCTCACTGAAGCTTTCTTT. Its protein is CASSTRQGLTEAFF.

In its sample, this clone was seen once. The J gene is TRBJ2-2, the V gene TRBV4-1; 8 bases are a match to TRBD2. The germline gives CDR1 MGHRA, CDR2 YSYEKL. With V trimmed by 1 base and J by 6 bases, 10 bases remained unmatched. The CDR3 is made up of 17 amino acids. CDR3: CASSQANLGGRPGELFF. Written as DNA, the CDR3 is TGCGCCAGCAGCCAAGCGAATCTGGGCGGGAGGCCCGGGGAGCTGTTTTTT.